The TCR beta chain under discussion was sequenced for a study of shared clonotypes between healthy human individuals. Study-wide background: Donors had three CD4 naive, three CD4 memory, two CD8 naive and one CD8 memory plate apiece.

Findings and limits, study-wide: Larger estimated richness was generally recorded for naive subsets relative to memory subsets.

A note on this clone: Its cognate antigen is unknown. Different DNA sequences within this sample yield the same CDR3.

Naive CD8 cells comprised CD45RO-negative, CCR7-positively selected cells, excluding terminally differentiated effector memory CD45RA+ cells. Sorted-subset replicate PCRs used around 220 ng DNA, tens of thousands of T cell genomes. Methods used by the authors: Owing to the provision of junction-only sequences devoid of quality scores by immunoSEQ, filtering differed. TCRdb's table, derived via immunoSEQ multiplex PCR, lists solely in-frame clones and lacks some. V, J and clone size were drawn from that table, and D and trimming were deduced from the DNA. The repertoire includes hundreds of thousands of clones, about 91% of them detected once, and about 24% sits in the top ten. This CDR3 is built from 13 residues. CDR1 is LNHDA and CDR2 is SQIVND in the germline V gene (reference sequence). V was cut by 5 bases and J by 4 bases, with 9 bases left in between.

The receptor's source is a man aged 30 to 45 in good health. The chain has TRBV19 and TRBJ2-1; weak D call: TRBD1 (5 bases). What was sequenced was naive CD8+ T cells sorted from blood. The chain's CDR3 is CASSLTDYNEQFF. The CDR3 DNA is TGTGCCAGTAGTTTGACAGATTACAATGAGCAGTTCTTC.